This T cell receptor beta chain was recorded in a study of blood T cell repertoires in COVID-19. Study overall: Whether acute or convalescent, the COVID-19 samples came from the United States, Italy and Spain. In each case, the material was cDNA or gDNA derived from T cells, B-cell-depleted T cells, or PBMCs.

In the original analysis: Quantification of nucleated cells was approximated via reference gene primer amplification. This table comes from immunoSEQ multiplex PCR, and its TCRdb copy is limited to in-frame clones, with some not included. V and J calls and clone size follow that table, whereas D and trimming were derived from the DNA. Among some 20,000 clones, 91% were seen once, and the ten largest hold 4%. The CDR3 has 13 amino acids. V lost 4 bases, J lost 2 bases, and 1 base stayed unmatched. CDR1 is KGHSH and CDR2 is LQKENI in the germline V gene. Specimen: peripheral blood. The J gene is TRBJ2-5, the V gene TRBV18, with TRBD1 identical over 7 bases. The source of this sequence is a human donor in a cohort sampled during active COVID-19. The CDR3 loop is CASSLQGQETQYF. The CDR3 DNA reads TGTGCCAGCTCACTACAGGGGCAAGAGACCCAGTACTTC.